This TCR beta chain derives from a study of blood T cell repertoires in COVID-19. Libraries were prepared by immunoSEQ multiplex PCR; TCRdb keeps only in-frame clonotypes and omits some of them. The sample has 110,000 to 150,000 clones, about 76% seen once. CDR1 is MNHEY and CDR2 is SMNVEV in the germline V gene (reference sequence). V trimming: 8 bases; J trimming: 1 base; junction bases outside the gene matches: 5. This CDR3 comprises 14 residues. The clonotype comes from a human donor in a cohort sampled during active COVID-19. The source material was peripheral blood. The chain joins TRBV27 to TRBJ1-5; TRBD1 matches at 7 bases. The CDR3 region is CASRTGQSNQPQHF. The DNA for the CDR3 is TGTGCCAGCCGGACGGGACAGAGCAATCAGCCCCAGCATTTT.